The 19 T cell receptor beta chains below all came from one sample that was sequenced in a study of cytomegalovirus exposure and HLA in healthy donors (dated by TCRdb to the late 2010s). The method behind the library was the immunoSEQ multiplex PCR assay. In TCRdb, the immuneACCESS table is reduced to in-frame sequences with V and J assigned. These tables do not hold every clone; where another copy was compared, an unresolved V gene accounts for under half, and the others remain unexplained. The sample has 65,000 to 80,000 clones on record, approximately 95% of them singletons. The top ten clonotypes cover 2.1% of the sample. Sequences were obtained from PBMCs. These TCRs come from a woman aged 18-29 years in good health and CMV-seronegative.

V usage is TRBV5-5 and J usage is TRBJ2-7; D may be TRBD1 (7 bases). The CDR3 is made up of 16 amino acids. The germline V gene encodes CDR1 SGHKS and CDR2 YYEKEE (reference sequence). The germline V and J ends were trimmed by 3 bases and 0 bases, with 16 bases remaining between them. The CDR3 DNA is TGTGCCAGCAGCTCGGAGGGACAGAGGGGCTCCTACGAGCAGTACTTC. Translation gives CASSSEGQRGSYEQYF. The full variable domain, its missing parts supplied by reference TRBV5-5 and TRBJ2-7, is DAGVTQSPTHLIKTRGQQVTLRCSPISGHKSVSWYQQVLGQGPQFIFQYYEKEERGRGNFPDRFSARQFPNYSSELNVNALLLGDSALYLCASSSEGQRGSYEQYFGPGTRLTVT.

The genes are TRBV30 and TRBJ2-5; tentatively, D is TRBD2 (5 bases). The CDR3 runs to 16 residues. V was trimmed by 2 bases and J by 4 bases, leaving 20 bases between them. Germline V CDR1 and CDR2: GTSNPN, SVGIG (reference sequence). The CDR3 region has the DNA TGTGCCTGGAGTCCACTGGCGTGGGGTGAGGGAGAGACCCAGTACTTC. Protein: CAWSPLAWGEGETQYF.

This chain connects TRBV6-1 to TRBJ2-3; 9 nucleotides match TRBD2. Germline assignment: CDR1 MNHNS and CDR2 SASEGT. The junction had 5 bases not matched to a gene; V was cut back by 3 bases and J by 4 bases. The CDR3 totals 15 residues. CDR3 sequence (DNA): TGTGCCAGCAGTGACCTAGCGGGGTCCGCAGATACGCAGTATTTT. It encodes CASSDLAGSADTQYF.

The chain employs TRBV5-1 and TRBJ2-7, with D unresolved. The CDR3 extends over 13 amino acids. V dropped 5 bases and J dropped 2 bases, with 11 bases sitting between them. CDR1 SGHRS and CDR2 YFSETQ come from the germline V gene. CDR3: CASRGQATYEQYF. DNA of the CDR3: TGCGCCAGCAGAGGCCAGGCCACCTACGAGCAGTACTTC.

The V call is TRBV29-1, the J call TRBJ2-7; 11 nucleotides line up with TRBD1. Trimming took 1 base from V and 3 from J; bases not matched to a gene: 8. Germline lookup yields CDR1 SQVTM and CDR2 ANQGSEA. The CDR3 extends over 16 amino acids. In DNA, the CDR3 is TGCAGCGTTGAAGGTGTATGGGGACAGGGGGACTACGAGCAGTACTTC. Amino acid sequence: CSVEGVWGQGDYEQYF.

The V call is TRBV13, the J call TRBJ2-5; 14 bases map to TRBD2. The CDR3 covers 15 residues. Germline CDR1 and CDR2: PRHDT and FYEKMQ (reference sequence). The V and J ends lost 5 bases and 5 bases, in that order; junction bases with no gene match: 4. This CDR3 reads CASSRGTSGSETQYF. As DNA, the CDR3 is TGTGCCAGCAGCCGAGGGACTAGCGGGAGTGAGACCCAGTACTTC.

V and J are TRBV5-4 and TRBJ2-1, with D possibly matching TRBD2 (5 bases). The CDR3 is made up of 14 amino acids. CDR1 and CDR2 from the germline V gene are SGHNT and YYREEE (reference sequence). V was cut by 1 base and J by 8 bases, with 13 bases left in between. CDR3 sequence (DNA): TGTGCCAGCAGCTTGCTGCTAGCAGACGATGAGCAGTTCTTC. As protein: CASSLLLADDEQFF.

The chain employs TRBV4-3 and TRBJ1-4; 7 bases fit TRBD1. The CDR3 runs to 16 residues. Germline V lookup: CDR1 LGHNA, CDR2 YSLEER. The ends lost 4 bases at V and 7 bases at J; junction bases unmatched: 12. CDR3 nucleotides: TGCGCCAGCAGCCCCCGACAGGGAATGTGGGGTGAAAAACTGTTTTTT. Translation: CASSPRQGMWGEKLFF.

This clone was counted a single time. V gene TRBV13 combines with J gene TRBJ2-3; D is perhaps TRBD2 (6 bases). Germline V gene data show CDR1 as PRHDT and CDR2 as FYEKMQ (reference sequence). This CDR3 has 12 amino acids. Trimming removed 8 bases from V and 1 base from J, with 7 bases in between. CDR3 protein: CASASGTDTQYF. The CDR3 nucleotides are TGTGCCAGCGCTAGCGGCACAGATACGCAGTATTTT.

The chain uses TRBV28 and TRBJ1-1; no clear D. The CDR3 sequence is 13 residues long. Germline CDR1 and CDR2: MDHEN and SYDVKM. Trimming stripped 6 bases from V and 0 bases from J, with 8 bases between. Written as DNA, the CDR3 is TGTGCCAGCAGCCCGTGGCTGAACACTGAAGCTTTCTTT. Its protein is CASSPWLNTEAFF.

This clone was observed once. The genes are TRBV10-3 and TRBJ2-7, with 9 bases identical to TRBD1. V dropped 10 bases and J dropped 5; count of bases not matched to a gene: 6. This CDR3 has 12 amino acids. CDR1 and CDR2 from the germline V gene are ENHRY and SYGVKD. The CDR3 spells CATDDRGDEQYF. CDR3 coding DNA: TGTGCCACTGACGACAGGGGGGACGAGCAGTACTTC.

This clone was seen only once. This sequence joins TRBV27 and TRBJ1-6, with D tentatively TRBD1 (5 bases). The germline V and J ends were trimmed by 4 bases and 14 bases, with 15 bases remaining between them. This CDR3 has 13 amino acids. Germline loops: CDR1 MNHEY, CDR2 SMNVEV (reference sequence). CDR3 DNA: TGTGCCAGCAGTTCCTTCTTGACAGCATCCCTCCACTTT. It specifies CASSSFLTASLHF.

The chain has TRBV27 and TRBJ2-1; 7 bases align to TRBD1. Germline lookup yields CDR1 MNHEY and CDR2 SMNVEV (reference sequence). The CDR3 length is 14 residues. Unmatched junction bases numbered 1, after V lost 5 bases and J lost 0 bases. The CDR3 is CASSPGGSYNEQFF. In nucleotides, the CDR3 is TGTGCCAGCAGTCCAGGGGGCTCCTACAATGAGCAGTTCTTC.

The chain has TRBV5-1 and TRBJ2-5, with 7 bases aligning to TRBD1. There are 14 residues in the CDR3. Germline values: CDR1 SGHRS, CDR2 YFSETQ. V lost 3 bases and J lost 3; bases outside the gene matches: 5. The CDR3 region has the DNA TGCGCCAGCAGCTCCGGAACAGGGGAAGAGACCCAGTACTTC. Its protein is CASSSGTGEETQYF.

Here the CDR3 DNA reads TGCGCCAGCAGCCAAGTAGGCGGGGGGCAAGGAAACACCATATATTTT. It encodes CASSQVGGGQGNTIYF. The rearrangement uses TRBV4-1 and TRBJ1-3; tentative D call: TRBD1 (6 bases). From germline, CDR1 is MGHRA and CDR2 YSYEKL. V was shortened by 1 base and J by 4 bases, with 14 bases between the two germline ends. The CDR3 sequence is 16 residues long.

As regards this clone: A read error may account for a junction end that differs from germline. The genes are TRBV6-4 and TRBJ2-7; perhaps TRBD1 as D (5 bases). Germline lookup yields CDR1 MRHNA and CDR2 SNTAGT. The CDR3 length is 19 residues. CDR3 DNA: TGTGCCAGCAGTCGCAACACAGGTTCCATCTCCTCTCGGAAAGATCGACCTCGGTTC. It encodes CASSRNTGSISSRKDRPRF.

This chain links TRBV6-4 with TRBJ2-1, with 8 nucleotides matching TRBD1. CDR1 and CDR2 (germline): MRHNA, SNTAGT. This CDR3 comprises 16 residues. The trim removed 4 bases at V and 6 bases at J, leaving 11 bases unmatched. The CDR3 nucleotides are TGTGCCAGCAGTGTGGGAGGACAGGGTGGAGGCAATGAGCAGTTCTTC. Translated: CASSVGGQGGGNEQFF.

This rearrangement joins TRBV6-5 to TRBJ2-3; a possible D gene is TRBD2 (6 bases). V gave up 5 bases and J gave up 0 bases, with 9 bases separating them. In germline, CDR1 is MNHEY, CDR2 SVGAGI. The CDR3 contains 14 residues. The CDR3: CASSEGGSTDTQYF. CDR3 nucleotides: TGTGCCAGCAGTGAGGGAGGTAGCACAGATACGCAGTATTTT.

The genes are TRBV7-9 and TRBJ1-2; TRBD1 agrees at 7 bases. CDR1 and CDR2 from the germline V gene are SEHNR and FQNEAQ (reference sequence). The junction had 10 bases not matched to a gene; V was cut back by 6 bases and J by 3 bases. This CDR3 has 15 residues. The CDR3 region is CASSSARGLYYGYTF. In nucleotides, the CDR3 is TGTGCCAGCAGTTCCGCTAGGGGGCTCTACTATGGCTACACCTTC.